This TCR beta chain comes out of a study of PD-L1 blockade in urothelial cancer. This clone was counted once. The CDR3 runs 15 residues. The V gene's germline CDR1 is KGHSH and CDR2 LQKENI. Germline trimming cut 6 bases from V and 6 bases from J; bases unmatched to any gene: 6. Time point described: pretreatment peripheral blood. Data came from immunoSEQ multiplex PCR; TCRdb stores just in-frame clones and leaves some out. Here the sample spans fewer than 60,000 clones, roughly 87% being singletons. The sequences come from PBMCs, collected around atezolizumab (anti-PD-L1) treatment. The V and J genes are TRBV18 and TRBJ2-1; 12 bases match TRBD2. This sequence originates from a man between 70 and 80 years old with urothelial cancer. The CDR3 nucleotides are TGTGCCAGCTCTTCTGGACTAGCGGGAACCAATGAGCAGTTCTTC. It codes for CASSSGLAGTNEQFF. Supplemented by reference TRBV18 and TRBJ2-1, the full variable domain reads NAGVMQNPRHLVRRRGQEARLRCSPMKGHSHVYWYRQLPEEGLKFMVYLQKENIIDESGMPKERFSAEFPKEGPSILRIQQVVRGDSAAYFCASSSGLAGTNEQFFGPGTRLTVL.